The 4 T cell receptor beta chains below come from one sample, sequenced in a study of blood T cell repertoires in COVID-19. Using immunoSEQ multiplex PCR, the repertoire was profiled, and TCRdb retains in-frame clones only, with some absent. The sample lists approximately 300,000 clones, roughly 90% occurring once. What was sequenced was peripheral blood. Receptors were obtained from a man aged 18-30 years who had recovered from COVID-19.

V is TRBV3-1 (or the pseudogene TRBV3-2) and J is TRBJ1-2, with TRBD1 matching 7 bases. Trimming took 3 bases from V and 12 from J; bases not matched to a gene: 7. The CDR3 has 12 residues. Germline loops: CDR1 LGHDT, CDR2 YNNKEL (reference sequence). The CDR3 coding sequence is TGTGCCAGCAGCCAGGCCGACAGGGCGGACACCTTC. This translates into CASSQADRADTF.

This chain links TRBV18 with TRBJ2-2; TRBD1 is a possible D gene (6 bases). Germline V gene sequence: CDR1 KGHSH, CDR2 LQKENI. V was cut by 1 base and J by 1 base, with 13 bases left in between. The CDR3 is made up of 17 amino acids. CDR3: CASSPQRTAKNTGELFF. The DNA for the CDR3 is TGTGCCAGCTCACCACAACGGACAGCGAAGAACACCGGGGAGCTGTTTTTT.

The chain joins TRBV9 to TRBJ2-1; 14 bases align to TRBD2. The CDR3 sequence is 17 residues long. Germline V gives CDR1 SGDLS, CDR2 YYNGEE. Germline trimming cut 0 bases from V and 7 bases from J; bases unmatched to any gene: 6. The CDR3 region has the DNA TGTGCCAGCAGCGTAGCGCCGGGACTAGCGGGAGCAAATGAGCAGTTCTTC. It is translated as CASSVAPGLAGANEQFF.

V gene TRBV4-1 combines with J gene TRBJ1-4, with 10 bases aligning to TRBD1. Germline V gene sequence: CDR1 MGHRA, CDR2 YSYEKL. The CDR3 spans 15 residues. The V gene end was trimmed by 3 bases and the J gene end by 8 bases; junction bases not matched to a gene: 6. This CDR3 is CASSQTGTGVEKLFF. CDR3 nucleotide sequence: TGCGCCAGCAGCCAGACCGGGACAGGGGTAGAAAAACTGTTTTTT.